The next 26 T cell receptor beta chains were all read from a single sample in a study of OX40 agonist ivuxolimab in advanced cancers. Here immunoSEQ multiplex PCR was the method, and the copy in TCRdb shows in-frame clones only, minus some. The sample carries about 23,000 clones, 77% recorded once. Here the sequenced sample was CD4+ or CD8+ T cells sorted from blood, taken in a trial of the OX40 agonist ivuxolimab. These TCRs come from an adult with an advanced solid tumor such as melanoma, head and neck, liver or kidney cancer.

This clone is labeled medium-sized. This sequence joins TRBV27 and TRBJ1-1, with D uncertain. The germline CDR1 and CDR2 sequences are MNHEY and SMNVEV (reference sequence). Between the trimmed V and J ends, which lost 5 bases and 7 bases, there was a span of 8 bases. The CDR3 length is 11 residues. CDR3 sequence (DNA): TGTGCCAGCAGTCGAGGCTTTGAAGCTTTCTTT. It encodes CASSRGFEAFF.

This sequence joins TRBV9 and TRBJ1-4, with a tentative D call TRBD1 (6 bases). Trimming removed 1 base from V and 0 bases from J, with 10 bases in between. CDR1 SGDLS and CDR2 YYNGEE come from the germline V gene. The CDR3 consists of 16 residues. In nucleotides, the CDR3 is TGTGCCAGCAGCGTACGGGGGGGCGCAACTAATGAAAAACTGTTTTTT. Residues: CASSVRGGATNEKLFF.

By share of the sample, this clone is large. The chain uses TRBV6-4 and TRBJ2-2; TRBD2 is a possible D gene (7 bases). Per germline, CDR1 MRHNA and CDR2 SNTAGT. V shed 2 bases and J shed 2 bases, with 12 bases lying between them. This CDR3 contains 16 residues. The CDR3 loop is CASSDGRDTNTGELFF. In nucleotides, the CDR3 is TGTGCCAGCAGTGACGGGAGGGACACAAACACCGGGGAGCTGTTTTTT.

The chain couples TRBV9 to TRBJ2-6, with D hard to call. The CDR3 consists of 15 residues. CDR1 is SGDLS, CDR2 YYNGEE, per germline. V was cut by 4 bases and J by 5 bases, with 13 bases left in between. The CDR3 DNA sequence: TGTGCCAGCAGCACACAGCTCCGACGGGCCAACGTCCTGACTTTC. This codes for CASSTQLRRANVLTF.

This clone was observed a few times. V usage is TRBV7-6 and J usage is TRBJ2-7; a weak D match, TRBD1 (6 bases). The V gene lost 6 bases and the J gene lost 6 bases, with 15 bases spanning the gap. The CDR3 spans 13 residues. Germline values: CDR1 SGHVS, CDR2 FNYEAQ. In DNA, the CDR3 is TGTGCCAGCAGTCCCCAGGGGTCGGGCGAGCAGTACTTC. Its translation is CASSPQGSGEQYF.

This clone came up a few times. The V and J genes are TRBV5-8 and TRBJ2-2, with 8 bases fitting TRBD1. Germline V gives CDR1 SGHTS, CDR2 YDEGEE. This CDR3 spans 16 amino acids. The V gene end was trimmed by 3 bases and the J gene end by 3 bases; junction bases not matched to a gene: 7. Here the CDR3 reads CASSSDRGRDTGELFF. CDR3 bases: TGTGCCAGCAGCTCCGACAGGGGTAGGGACACCGGGGAGCTGTTTTTT.

This chain's CDR3 is CASSVTGTGSEQYF. The CDR3 nucleotides read TGCGCCAGCAGCGTCACCGGGACAGGGAGTGAACAGTACTTC. The chain uses TRBV5-1 and TRBJ2-7; 9 bases match TRBD1. The CDR3 consists of 14 residues. V dropped 4 bases and J dropped 10; count of bases not matched to a gene: 12. Germline-derived CDR1 and CDR2 are SGHRS and YFSETQ.

This clone turned up a few times. The gene calls are TRBV9 and TRBJ1-1; TRBD1 might be the D (5 bases). V was pared by 0 bases and J by 5 bases, with 8 bases between. CDR1 and CDR2 (germline): SGDLS, YYNGEE. This CDR3 spans 13 amino acids. The CDR3 DNA follows: TGTGCCAGCAGCGTAGTCCCAGGGACTGAAGCTTTCTTT. This codes for CASSVVPGTEAFF. The variable domain in full, completed from reference TRBV9 and TRBJ1-1, reads DSGVTQTPKHLITATGQRVTLRCSPRSGDLSVYWYQQSLDQGLQFLIQYYNGEERAKGNILERFSAQQFPDLHSELNLSSLELGDSALYFCASSVVPGTEAFFGQGTRLTVV.

The chain uses TRBV9 and TRBJ2-1; D tentatively reads TRBD1 or TRBD2 (5 bases each). The length of the CDR3 is 15 residues. CDR1 and CDR2 from the germline V gene are SGDLS and YYNGEE. The germline V and J ends were trimmed by 3 bases and 8 bases, with 18 bases remaining between them. CDR3 residues: CASSASGTLLDEQFF. The CDR3 DNA follows: TGTGCCAGCAGCGCCTCCGGGACGTTGCTTGATGAGCAGTTCTTC.

This clone is a singleton in its sample. The chain is built from TRBV7-6 and TRBJ2-3, with D hard to call. The CDR3 contains 14 residues. Germline V gene lookup returns CDR1 SGHVS and CDR2 FNYEAQ. Deletions cut 5 bases from V and 1 base from J, with 10 bases between. CDR3 loop: CASSLFGGTDTQYF. CDR3 bases: TGTGCCAGCAGCCTCTTCGGTGGCACAGATACGCAGTATTTT.

J is TRBJ2-5 and V is TRBV2; unclear D gene. TRBJ2-7 matches the DNA end more closely, so the J call is doubtful. Germline V lookup: CDR1 SNHLY, CDR2 FYNNEI. This CDR3 region has 12 residues. The CDR3 spells CASILKTYEQYF. The CDR3 DNA reads TGTGCCAGCATTCTCAAAACCTACGAGCAGTACTTC.

The chain recombines TRBV7-9 with TRBJ1-1; D may be TRBD1 (6 bases). The V end was cut by 0 bases, the J end by 3 bases, with 11 bases between. The germline V gene encodes CDR1 SEHNR and CDR2 FQNEAQ (reference sequence). This CDR3 comprises 15 residues. The CDR3 reads CASSLASGTHTEAFF. Here the CDR3 DNA reads TGTGCCAGCAGCTTAGCTTCCGGGACACACACTGAAGCTTTCTTT.

The rearrangement joins TRBV6-1 to TRBJ1-2; 10 nucleotides line up with TRBD1. Per the germline V gene, CDR1 is MNHNS and CDR2 is SASEGT. V dropped 3 bases and J dropped 4; count of bases not matched to a gene: 8. This CDR3 comprises 16 residues. This CDR3 is CASSDPGQGNLYGYTF. The CDR3 DNA is TGTGCCAGCAGTGATCCGGGACAGGGGAACCTCTATGGCTACACCTTC.

The chain has TRBV7-6 and TRBJ2-7; 9 positions agree with TRBD1. This CDR3 is built from 15 residues. Trimming cost V 8 bases and J 5 bases; bases outside gene matches: 13. The V gene's germline CDR1 is SGHVS and CDR2 FNYEAQ. CDR3 in amino acids: CASSEGVTGGDEQYF. As DNA, the CDR3 is TGTGCCAGCTCGGAGGGGGTTACAGGGGGCGACGAGCAGTACTTC.

The rearrangement uses TRBV30 and TRBJ2-7; weak D call: TRBD1 (6 bases). CDR3 length: 13 residues. Trimming took 3 bases from V and 4 from J, leaving 13 bases between them. Germline lookup yields CDR1 GTSNPN and CDR2 SVGIG (reference sequence). DNA for the CDR3: TGTGCCTGGAGAGGTCAGGGGCGGTACGAGCAGTACTTC. Encoded protein: CAWRGQGRYEQYF.

This clone was detected a few times. J is TRBJ2-1 and V is TRBV27; no clear D gene. Trimming removed 5 bases from V and 2 bases from J, with 7 bases in between. Per the germline V gene, CDR1 is MNHEY and CDR2 is SMNVEV (reference sequence). CDR3 size: 13 residues. CDR3 sequence reads: CASSIRPYNEQFF. CDR3 DNA sequence: TGTGCCAGCAGTATTCGTCCCTACAATGAGCAGTTCTTC.

CDR3 sequence (DNA): TGTGCCAGCAGCCCACCGACAGGGGGCGTCCCTCAGCCCCAGCATTTT. Translated: CASSPPTGGVPQPQHF. This chain joins TRBV7-8 and TRBJ1-5; 10 positions match TRBD1. The CDR3 runs to 16 residues. Germline loops: CDR1 SGHVS, CDR2 FQNEAQ. J was trimmed by 6 bases and V by 5 bases; bases with no gene match: 10. The full variable domain, in which reference TRBV7-8 and TRBJ1-5 provide the parts outside the CDR3, is GAGVSQSPRYKVAKRGQDVALRCDPISGHVSLFWYQQALGQGPEFLTYFQNEAQLDKSGLPSDRFFAERPEGSVSTLKIQRTQQEDSAVYLCASSPPTGGVPQPQHFGDGTRLSIL.

The rearrangement uses TRBV4-3 and TRBJ1-5; no clear D. The germline CDR1 and CDR2 sequences are LGHNA and YSLEER. V lost 0 bases, J lost 2 bases, and 8 bases lay in between. This CDR3 has 15 amino acids. CDR3 DNA sequence: TGCGCCAGCAGCCAAGATGGAGGCCGCAATCAGCCCCAGCATTTT. This sequence encodes CASSQDGGRNQPQHF.

The rearrangement uses TRBV4-3 and TRBJ2-1, with TRBD2 identical over 8 bases. Trimming cost V 4 bases and J 7 bases; bases outside gene matches: 12. The CDR3 is 16 residues long. Germline values: CDR1 LGHNA, CDR2 YSLEER. CDR3 sequence reads: CASSPSSGGNGNEQFF. The CDR3, as DNA: TGCGCCAGCAGCCCCTCGAGCGGGGGTAACGGGAATGAGCAGTTCTTC.

The chain has TRBV9 and TRBJ2-2; perhaps TRBD1 as D (6 bases). CDR1 and CDR2 from the germline V gene are SGDLS and YYNGEE. The CDR3 sequence is 14 residues long. V was trimmed by 2 bases and J by 4 bases, leaving 9 bases between them. CDR3 sequence: CASSVGGGTGELFF. The CDR3 bases are TGTGCCAGCAGCGTTGGGGGCGGCACCGGGGAGCTGTTTTTT. Combining the CDR3 with reference TRBV9 and TRBJ2-2 gives the whole variable domain DSGVTQTPKHLITATGQRVTLRCSPRSGDLSVYWYQQSLDQGLQFLIQYYNGEERAKGNILERFSAQQFPDLHSELNLSSLELGDSALYFCASSVGGGTGELFFGEGSRLTVL.

The V and J genes are TRBV5-6 and TRBJ2-7, with unresolved D. CDR1 is SGHDT, CDR2 YYEEEE, per germline. Trimming took 0 bases from V and 8 from J, leaving 6 bases between them. The CDR3 covers 11 residues. The CDR3 DNA reads TGTGCCAGCAGCTTGGGCGGACAGCAGTACTTC. Protein sequence: CASSLGGQQYF.

V and J are TRBV4-3 and TRBJ2-1, with 10 bases aligning to TRBD2. The germline CDR1 and CDR2 sequences are LGHNA and YSLEER. Trimming cost V 0 bases and J 10 bases; bases outside gene matches: 15. The CDR3 is 18 amino acids. The CDR3 spells CASSQDPGAGGIAREQFF. The CDR3 bases are TGCGCCAGCAGCCAAGATCCAGGAGCGGGGGGGATCGCGAGGGAGCAGTTCTTC.

The chain couples TRBV29-1 to TRBJ2-7; weak D call: TRBD1 (5 bases). The CDR3 consists of 13 residues. The germline V and J ends were trimmed by 1 base and 3 bases, with 10 bases remaining between them. In germline, CDR1 is SQVTM, CDR2 ANQGSEA. For the CDR3, the DNA is TGCAGCGTTGAAGTGGCAGGGAACTACGAGCAGTACTTC. Translated, it gives CSVEVAGNYEQYF.

The genes are TRBV11-2 and TRBJ2-2; 10 bases fit TRBD1. V was pared by 4 bases and J by 5 bases, with 10 bases of the junction left unmatched. The germline CDR1 and CDR2 sequences are SGHAT and FQNNGV. The CDR3 has 17 amino acids. The CDR3, as DNA: TGTGCCAGCAGCTCTTGGTACCGACAGGGGGCGACCGGGGAGCTGTTTTTT. It encodes CASSSWYRQGATGELFF.

The chain couples TRBV2 to TRBJ1-3, with D possibly matching TRBD1 (6 bases). There are 16 residues in the CDR3. Trimming took off 5 bases at V and 2 bases at J, with 16 bases between the two ends. Germline V CDR1 and CDR2: SNHLY, FYNNEI. Here the CDR3 DNA reads TGTGCCAGCAGTCTTAACCGGGGGCGGACTGGAAACACCATATATTTT. Translation gives CASSLNRGRTGNTIYF.

This sequence joins TRBV21-1 and TRBJ2-2; the table names TRBD1, a call not compared with the DNA. TRBV21-1 is flagged as a pseudogene. The CDR3 totals 18 residues. This chain's CDR3 is CASSGLGQVLANTGELFF. The DNA of the CDR3 is TGTGCCAGCAGCGGCCTGGGACAGGTACTCGCGAACACCGGGGAGCTGTTTTTT.